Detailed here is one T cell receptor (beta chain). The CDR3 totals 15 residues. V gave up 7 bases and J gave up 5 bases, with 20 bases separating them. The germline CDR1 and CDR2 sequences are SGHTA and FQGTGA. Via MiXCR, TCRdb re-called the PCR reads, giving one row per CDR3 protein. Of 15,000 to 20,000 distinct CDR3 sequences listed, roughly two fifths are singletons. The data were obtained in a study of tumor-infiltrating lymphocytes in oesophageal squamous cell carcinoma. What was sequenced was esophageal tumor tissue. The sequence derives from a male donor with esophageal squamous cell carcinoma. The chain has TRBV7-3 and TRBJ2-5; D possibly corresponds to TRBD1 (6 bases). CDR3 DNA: TGTGCCAGCACCGGACAGTCCCACGGCGGGGAGACCCAGTACTTC. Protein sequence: CASTGQSHGGETQYF.